This TCR beta chain was recorded in a study of identical twins. Note on this clonotype: Antigen: not known.

Everyone who donated was a healthy Caucasian. TCRdb recomputed calls from the 5' RACE reads with MiXCR, one row per CDR3 protein. Of under 350,000 distinct CDR3 sequences in the sample, over 8.5% were seen once. CDR1 is MDHEN and CDR2 is SYDVKM in the germline V gene. Trimming shortened V by 1 base and J by 5 bases, and 15 bases separated the two germline ends. The CDR3 length is 15 residues. Notes on the study in general: There was more out-of-frame TCR alpha sharing in monozygotic twins than models estimated.

The same data also went into a second study, on yellow fever vaccine responses in identical twins.

The source is a woman between 18 and 30 years old in good health. This chain links TRBV28 with TRBJ2-7, with D possibly being TRBD1 (6 bases). Sequencing was performed on CD8+ T cells sorted from blood. CDR3 coding DNA: TGTGCCAGCAGTTTATACCACAGGGTCCCCGACGAGCAGTACTTC. This encodes CASSLYHRVPDEQYF.